This TCR beta chain was sequenced for a study of blood T cell repertoires in COVID-19. Study as a whole: The analysed material was cDNA or gDNA that came from T cells, B-cell-depleted T cells, or PBMCs.

V dropped 0 bases and J dropped 4; count of bases not matched to a gene: 6. Germline V gene data show CDR1 as SGHRS and CDR2 as YFSETQ. This CDR3 has 16 residues. Data came from immunoSEQ multiplex PCR; TCRdb stores just in-frame clones and leaves some out. The sample has under 200,000 clones, around four fifths seen once; the top ten hold around 6.1%. What was sequenced was peripheral blood. The sequence derives from a middle-aged woman with acute or convalescent COVID-19. The chain recombines TRBV5-1 with TRBJ2-5, with TRBD2 matching 10 bases. The CDR3 DNA follows: TGCGCCAGCAGCTTGGGGCCTAGCGGGAGCGGAGAGACCCAGTACTTC. Protein sequence: CASSLGPSGSGETQYF.